This T cell receptor beta chain was profiled in a study of T cells expressing NK-cell markers (dated by TCRdb to 2020 to 2021). In terms of the full investigation: Three sorted T-cell subsets (CD3+CD56+NKG2C+, CD3+CD56+NKG2C- and CD3+CD56-NKG2C+) from fewer than 10 donors had their TCR beta-chain repertoires profiled. Seven of the eight sequenced donors were HCMV-seropositive and one was HCMV-seronegative. Randomly selected healthy volunteers, three men and five women, were used as the eight sequenced donors. Libraries were sequenced as 2 x 150 bp reads on Illumina HiSeq 2000/2500, MiSeq or NextSeq.

Data came from an Illumina HiSeq 2000. TCR beta cDNA libraries were made by 5'RACE template switching that added a universal primer site and unique molecular identifiers. cDNA synthesis was primed from the TCR beta constant segment and was followed by two successive PCR amplification steps. In the original analysis: MIGEC was used to demultiplex reads and group the reads by UMI, and MiTCR was used to assemble and quantify clonotypes. To exclude erroneous sequences, only TCR cDNA sequences supported by at least two reads were retained. The tcR package was used for downstream repertoire analysis, with clonotypes matched between fractions based on CDR3 nucleotide sequence plus V segment. Antigen specificity was annotated against VDJdb with VDJmatch, allowing one amino acid substitution in CDR3. The reads were reprocessed in TCRdb, with one entry per CDR3 protein sequence and no accompanying DNA. These V and J calls are TCRdb output, not the study's own analysis. This sample's table lists roughly 160,000 distinct CDR3 sequences. The ten largest account for around 21% of the sample.

The CDR3, cysteine through phenylalanine, is 15 amino acids long. No nucleotide data were recorded. In the germline V gene, CDR1 corresponds to SGHRS and CDR2 to YFSETQ. General findings and caveats noted by the study authors: Those dominant clonotypes were again the most abundant among CD3+CD56-NKG2C+ cells in a few donors, at about 25-65%. For several donors, the dominant CD3+CD56+NKG2C+ clonotypes were among the top 10 CD8+ clonotypes and accounted for about 1.0-7.0% of CD8+ T cells. It remained unclear whether the expanded NKG2C-expressing T cell clones were specific for HCMV antigens.

A commercial ELISA kit detecting HCMV-specific IgG in serum was used to determine HCMV serostatus. Ficoll density gradient centrifugation was used to isolate peripheral blood mononuclear cells from blood. In regard to this clonotype: Its antigen specificity is not known.

This TCR came from a man between 18 and 69 years old in good health. Sequenced material: blood T cells: a sorted CD56 or NKG2C T cell subset, CD4+ or CD8+ T cells, or bulk PBMC T cells (not recorded which). The rearranged chain carries TRBV5-1 and TRBJ2-5; TCRdb calls TRBD2, which cannot be checked without DNA. CDR3 reads: CASSLFEGSPETQYF.